These 3 T cell receptor beta chains were all obtained from the same sample, sequenced in a study of identical twins. TCRdb reprocessed the 5' RACE reads via MiXCR and lists one record per CDR3 protein. The sample has approximately 670,000 distinct CDR3 sequences, roughly 6% seen once; the top ten hold 1.5% to 2%. The sample taken for sequencing was naive T cells sorted from blood. These receptors were taken from a man aged 18 to 35 in good health.

This clonotype was observed a few times. The chain uses TRBV27 and TRBJ2-5; maybe TRBD1 (6 bases). This CDR3 is 14 amino acids long. V gave up 5 bases and J gave up 7 bases, with 17 bases separating them. Germline-derived CDR1 and CDR2 are MNHEY and SMNVEV (reference sequence). CDR3 sequence (DNA): TGTGCCAGCAGTCCCCGGACAGAATTTGGGACCCAGTACTTC. Translating gives CASSPRTEFGTQYF.

This clonotype was observed a handful of times. J is TRBJ2-7 and V is TRBV3-1; 8 nucleotides match TRBD2. Germline lookup yields CDR1 LGHDT and CDR2 YNNKEL (reference sequence). After removal of 1 base from V and 2 bases from J, the junction contained 10 bases not matched to a gene. CDR3 size: 17 residues. CDR3 DNA sequence: TGTGCCAGCAGCCAAGGGATGGGCGGGAGGCTGACCTACGAGCAGTACTTC. Protein product: CASSQGMGGRLTYEQYF.

Many counts were recorded for this clonotype. The rearrangement links TRBV12-3 or TRBV12-4 to TRBJ2-1; unclear D gene. This CDR3 spans 12 amino acids. V gave up 7 bases and J gave up 7 bases, with 11 bases separating them. As DNA, the CDR3 is TGTGCCAGCACCACCCTGGGGAATGAGCAGTTCTTC. This codes for CASTTLGNEQFF.